The text below deals with one T cell receptor (beta chain). Two replicates per tumor sample, mostly from roughly 4.8 ug of genomic DNA. Some clones are missing from TCRdb's copy, which holds only in-frame ones; the method was immunoSEQ multiplex PCR. The repertoire consists of under 10,000 clones, with 60% to 75% occurring once and the leading ten covering roughly 8.7%. This entry is derived from a study of neoadjuvant anti-PD-1 for oral cavity cancer. Trimming cost V 3 bases and J 2 bases; bases outside gene matches: 4. The CDR3 covers 15 residues. Per germline, CDR1 LNHNV and CDR2 YYDKDF (reference sequence).

The V and J genes are TRBV15 and TRBJ1-1; 9 bases fit TRBD1. This clonotype originated in a person between 40 and 85 years old with oral cavity squamous cell carcinoma. Source: tumor tissue, taken before nivolumab (anti-PD-1) treatment. The CDR3 spells CATSRGDRVNTEAFF. The CDR3 DNA reads TGTGCCACCAGCAGGGGGGACAGGGTTAACACTGAAGCTTTCTTT. Full variable domain (rest looked up from reference TRBV15 and TRBJ1-1): DAMVIQNPRYQVTQFGKPVTLSCSQTLNHNVMYWYQQKSSQAPKLLFHYYDKDFNNEADTPDNFQSRRPNTSFCFLDIRSPGLGDTAMYLCATSRGDRVNTEAFFGQGTRLTVV.